In its sample, the clone carrying this T cell receptor (beta chain) was seen a few times. Its target is not known. PCR was performed using 60 Vbeta and 13 Jbeta primers. Clones were sequenced by immunoSEQ multiplex PCR, and TCRdb holds only the in-frame ones, with some missing. The data contain about 120,000 clones, 76% of them singletons. Germline V gives CDR1 SGHRS, CDR2 YFSETQ. The length of the CDR3 is 17 residues. Unmatched junction bases numbered 11, after V lost 3 bases and J lost 1 base. Healthy individuals who donated bone marrow served as the donors. The sample is drawn from a study of cytomegalovirus exposure and HLA in healthy donors. Study conclusions and caveats: Reportedly, cytomegalovirus status was diagnosed with high sensitivity and specificity. Researchers left out some V segments, among them TRBV6-2 and TRBV6-3, as indistinguishable. The number of N-insertions in an Asian-associated ancestry cluster was reportedly below the roughly 620-donor mean in a later analysis.

The TCR comes from a middle-aged woman in good health and CMV-seropositive. Sequencing was done on a sample of PBMCs. The chain combines TRBV5-1 with TRBJ1-2; 8 positions match TRBD1. This CDR3 reads CASSWNPGQVDNYGYTF. The DNA for the CDR3 is TGCGCCAGCAGCTGGAACCCGGGACAGGTAGATAACTATGGCTACACCTTC.